This is a list of T cell receptor beta chains from one sample in a study of shared clonotypes between healthy human individuals. Assay: immunoSEQ multiplex PCR; the TCRdb copy retains only in-frame clones and omits some. Among some 2.4 million clones, 93% were seen once, and the ten largest hold 0.35% to 0.45%. Input material: naive CD4+ T cells from PBMCs. The source is a man between 18 and 29 years old in good health. Some clones in this sample may be carry-over from other donors' samples. CDR3s include the opening cysteine and the closing phenylalanine or tryptophan. The order of the fields is J gene, D gene, V gene, CDR3 protein. D genes are given only for firm matches.

>TRBJ1-3|-|TRBV7-2
CASRSGSSGNTIYF
>TRBJ2-5|-|TRBV2
CASSDVRGQETQYF
>TRBJ2-7|-|TRBV15
CATSRGWTDTAYSYEQYF
>TRBJ2-2|-|TRBV9
CASSVAGTTPVELFF
>TRBJ2-7|-|TRBV5-6
CASSLTGRVWYEQYF
>TRBJ2-5|TRBD1|TRBV5-1
CASSAGQGSWGKETQYF
>TRBJ2-1|TRBD2|TRBV5-1
CASSGTSGSTEQFF
>TRBJ2-3|TRBD1|TRBV7-3
CASSSTGGGPDTQYF
>TRBJ2-7|-|TRBV5-1
CASSRMEDVKSSYEQYF
>TRBJ2-1|TRBD2|TRBV9
CASSVGLVFHEQFF
>TRBJ2-2|TRBD2|TRBV5-1
CASSLGLAGAITGELFF
>TRBJ1-4|-|TRBV9
CASSGLSVGGGEKLFF